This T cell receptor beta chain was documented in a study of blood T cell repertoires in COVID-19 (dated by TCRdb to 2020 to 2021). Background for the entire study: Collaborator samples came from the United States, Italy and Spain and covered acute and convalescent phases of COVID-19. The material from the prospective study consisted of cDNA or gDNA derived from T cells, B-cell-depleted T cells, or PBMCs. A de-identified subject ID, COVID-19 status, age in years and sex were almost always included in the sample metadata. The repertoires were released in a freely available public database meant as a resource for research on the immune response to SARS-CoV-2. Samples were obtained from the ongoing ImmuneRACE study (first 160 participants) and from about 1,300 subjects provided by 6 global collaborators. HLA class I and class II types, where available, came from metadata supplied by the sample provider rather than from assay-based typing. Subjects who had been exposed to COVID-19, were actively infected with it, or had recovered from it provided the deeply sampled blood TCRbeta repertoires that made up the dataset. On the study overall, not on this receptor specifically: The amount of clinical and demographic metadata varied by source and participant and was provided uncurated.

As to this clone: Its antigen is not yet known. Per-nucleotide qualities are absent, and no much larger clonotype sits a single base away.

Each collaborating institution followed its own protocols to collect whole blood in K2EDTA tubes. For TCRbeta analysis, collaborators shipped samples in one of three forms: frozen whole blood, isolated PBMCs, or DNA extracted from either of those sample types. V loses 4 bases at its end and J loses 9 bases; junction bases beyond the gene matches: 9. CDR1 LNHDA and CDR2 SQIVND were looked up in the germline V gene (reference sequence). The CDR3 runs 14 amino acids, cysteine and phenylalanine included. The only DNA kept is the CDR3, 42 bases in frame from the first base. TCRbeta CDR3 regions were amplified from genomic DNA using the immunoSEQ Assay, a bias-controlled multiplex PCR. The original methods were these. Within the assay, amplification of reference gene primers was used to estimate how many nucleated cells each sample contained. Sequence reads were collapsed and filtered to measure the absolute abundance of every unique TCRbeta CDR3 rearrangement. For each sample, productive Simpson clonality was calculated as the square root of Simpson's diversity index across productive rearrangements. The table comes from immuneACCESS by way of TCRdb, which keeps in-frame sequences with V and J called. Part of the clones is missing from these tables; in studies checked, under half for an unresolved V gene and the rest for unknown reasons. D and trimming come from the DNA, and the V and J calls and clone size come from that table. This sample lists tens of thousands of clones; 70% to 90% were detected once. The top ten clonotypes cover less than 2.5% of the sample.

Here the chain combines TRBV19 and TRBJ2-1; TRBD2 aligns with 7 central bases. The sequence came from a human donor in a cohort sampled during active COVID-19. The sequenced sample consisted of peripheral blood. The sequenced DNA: TGTGCCAGTAGTAGGGCGGGAGCATTTGCTGAGCAGTTCTTC. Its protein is CASSRAGAFAEQFF.